The clone carrying this T cell receptor beta chain was seen at least ten times. The CDR3 is 15 residues long. V was cut by 5 bases and J by 4 bases, with 15 bases left in between. TCRdb redid the calling of the RACE reads with MiXCR, one entry per CDR3 protein. The table records around 380,000 distinct CDR3 sequences, around 5% of them present only once. This entry comes from a study of human T cells and chemical hapten exposure. As for time point: patch test 1, 2 weeks after DPC sensitization. Specified treatment: therapeutic diphenylcyclopropenone sensitization with weekly scalp DPC. Alopecia patients between 18 and 70 years old and suitable for DPC were used as donors.

Sequenced material: whole blood, taken in connection with sensitization to the hapten diphenylcyclopropenone (DPC). This sequence was found in a woman aged 50 to 60 with alopecia areata. Some clones in this sample may be carry-over from other donors' samples. The rearrangement links TRBV12-3 or TRBV12-4 to TRBJ2-1, with D maybe TRBD2 (6 bases). DNA for the CDR3: TGTGCCAGCAGTGGGGACGCGGGGTCTTACAATGAGCAGTTCTTC. It encodes CASSGDAGSYNEQFF.